The 27 T cell receptor beta chains below all came from one sample that was sequenced in a study of OX40 agonist ivuxolimab in advanced cancers. Data came from immunoSEQ multiplex PCR; TCRdb stores just in-frame clones and leaves some out. The sample has about 100,000 clones, under 95% seen once. The material was CD4+ or CD8+ T cells sorted from blood, obtained in a trial of the OX40 agonist ivuxolimab. These receptors all stem from an adult with an advanced solid tumor such as melanoma, head and neck, liver or kidney cancer.

This clone appeared a few times. This rearrangement joins TRBV5-1 to TRBJ2-1; possibly TRBD2 for D (5 bases). The germline V gene encodes CDR1 SGHRS and CDR2 YFSETQ. V shed 6 bases and J shed 8 bases, with 21 bases lying between them. The CDR3 runs to 15 residues. CDR3 amino acids: CASMPSSGPYYEQFF. The DNA of the CDR3 is TGCGCCAGCATGCCCTCGAGCGGCCCTTACTATGAGCAGTTCTTC.

The genes are TRBV6-5 and TRBJ1-2; D is undetermined. Trimming removed 8 bases at V and 1 base at J, with 8 bases between. This CDR3 region has 12 residues. Germline CDR1 and CDR2: MNHEY and SVGAGI. DNA of the CDR3: TGTGCCAGCGGCAGTCGTAACTATGGCTACACCTTC. Translation: CASGSRNYGYTF.

This clone was counted a single time. The J gene is TRBJ2-1, the V gene TRBV7-7; D is possibly TRBD1 (5 bases). The CDR3 contains 15 residues. From germline, CDR1 is SSHAT and CDR2 FNYEAQ (reference sequence). V was shortened by 1 base and J by 6 bases, with 13 bases between the two germline ends. The DNA of the CDR3 is TGTGCCAGCAGCTTAGGGGGCCCCGCGCCCAATGAGCAGTTCTTC. This encodes CASSLGGPAPNEQFF.

The CDR3 spells CASRLGTAQETQYF. The DNA of the CDR3 is TGTGCCAGCAGACTGGGGACAGCACAAGAGACCCAGTACTTC. This chain uses TRBV28 with TRBJ2-5, with 7 bases that match TRBD1. V shed 6 bases and J 2 bases; nucleotides not matched to a gene: 6. CDR1 and CDR2 (germline): MDHEN, SYDVKM. The CDR3 runs to 14 residues.

This chain links TRBV5-6 with TRBJ2-7; 7 bases are a match to TRBD1. This CDR3 comprises 14 residues. The V gene end was trimmed by 4 bases and the J gene end by 2 bases; junction bases not matched to a gene: 6. The germline gives CDR1 SGHDT, CDR2 YYEEEE. DNA for the CDR3: TGTGCCAGCAGCCTGGACAGGAGTGCCTACGAGCAGTACTTC. This sequence encodes CASSLDRSAYEQYF.

The rearrangement links TRBV28 to TRBJ1-5, with D perhaps matching TRBD1 (5 bases). V was pared by 5 bases and J by 7 bases, with 18 bases between. This CDR3 is 15 amino acids long. Germline V gene lookup returns CDR1 MDHEN and CDR2 SYDVKM. CDR3 sequence: CASSARDGSWQPQHF. CDR3 nucleotide sequence: TGTGCCAGCAGTGCGCGGGACGGTAGCTGGCAGCCCCAGCATTTT. The full variable domain, with the rest looked up from reference TRBV28 and TRBJ1-5, is DVKVTQSSRYLVKRTGEKVFLECVQDMDHENMFWYRQDPGLGLRLIYFSYDVKMKEKGDIPEGYSVSREKKERFSLILESASTNQTSMYLCASSARDGSWQPQHFGDGTRLSIL.

The chain links TRBV28 to TRBJ2-3; D perhaps matches TRBD1 (6 bases). With 5 bases removed from V and 2 bases from J, the gap between germline ends came to 14 bases. The CDR3 totals 15 residues. Per germline, CDR1 MDHEN and CDR2 SYDVKM. The CDR3 reads CASSVRQVSTDTQYF. In nucleotides, the CDR3 is TGTGCCAGCAGTGTTAGACAGGTCTCCACAGATACGCAGTATTTT.

This chain uses TRBV6-1 with TRBJ2-3; D gene unclear. CDR3 length: 12 residues. V lost 3 bases and J lost 4, with 5 bases in between. Germline CDR1 is MNHNS and CDR2 is SASEGT. CDR3 DNA sequence: TGTGCCAGCAGTGAGATCTCAGATACGCAGTATTTT. Translated, it gives CASSEISDTQYF.

The CDR3 nucleotides are TGTGCCAGCAGGGAGACAGGGGAGGATGGCTACACCTTC. Translating it yields CASRETGEDGYTF. This chain connects TRBV6-1 to TRBJ1-2; the match to TRBD1 covers 8 bases. The CDR3 contains 13 residues. Germline V CDR1 and CDR2: MNHNS, SASEGT. Trimming removed 6 bases from V and 6 bases from J; junction bases left unmatched: 6.

The chain has TRBV11-3 and TRBJ2-3, with 7 bases lining up with TRBD1. The CDR3 loop spans 20 amino acids. The junction had 17 bases not matched to a gene; V was cut back by 0 bases and J by 2 bases. CDR1 and CDR2 (germline): SGHNT, YENEEA. CDR3 sequence (DNA): TGTGCCAGCAGCTTAGATCACCACCACTCGGACAGGCCCCCCACAGATACGCAGTATTTT. Translated, it gives CASSLDHHHSDRPPTDTQYF.

V is TRBV2 and J is TRBJ2-1; D may be TRBD1 or TRBD2 (5 bases each). CDR1 SNHLY and CDR2 FYNNEI come from the germline V gene. The V end was cut by 9 bases, the J end by 8 bases, with 17 bases between. The CDR3 sequence is 13 residues long. CDR3 amino acids: CASLRPGPDEQFF. In nucleotides, the CDR3 is TGTGCCAGTCTTCGACCGGGACCCGATGAGCAGTTCTTC. Variable domain in full (rest from reference TRBV2 and TRBJ2-1): EPEVTQTPSHQVTQMGQEVILRCVPISNHLYFYWYRQILGQKVEFLVSFYNNEISEKSEIFDDQFSVERPDGSNFTLKIRSTKLEDSAMYFCASLRPGPDEQFFGPGTRLTVL.

The chain carries TRBV5-5 and TRBJ1-5; D is uncertain. The V gene's germline CDR1 is SGHKS and CDR2 YYEKEE (reference sequence). The ends were cut back, 1 base at V and 6 bases at J, with 11 bases in the middle. The CDR3 covers 14 residues. The CDR3 coding sequence is TGTGCCAGCAGCTTGTGGGAAAAGGGTCAGCCCCAGCATTTT. Its protein is CASSLWEKGQPQHF.

V gene TRBV6-4 combines with J gene TRBJ1-1, with no clear D. The V and J ends lost 3 bases and 0 bases respectively, with 5 bases between them. Per the germline V gene, CDR1 is MRHNA and CDR2 is SNTAGT. The CDR3 has 13 residues. In DNA, the CDR3 is TGTGCCAGCAGTGATCAGATGAACACTGAAGCTTTCTTT. Translated: CASSDQMNTEAFF.

The V call is TRBV27, the J call TRBJ2-1; D call uncertain. V was clipped by 5 bases and J by 4 bases, with 15 bases between them. CDR3 size: 15 residues. Per the germline V gene, CDR1 is MNHEY and CDR2 is SMNVEV (reference sequence). DNA of the CDR3: TGTGCCAGCAGTCGAACAGCTATACTTTACAATGAGCAGTTCTTC. It specifies CASSRTAILYNEQFF.

V gene TRBV10-3 combines with J gene TRBJ1-2; a possible D gene is TRBD1 (5 bases). Trimming left V 3 bases short and J 2 bases short, with 10 bases between. CDR3 length equals 14 residues. The V gene's germline CDR1 is ENHRY and CDR2 SYGVKD. The CDR3 here is CAISDTGPNYGYTF. The CDR3 region has the DNA TGTGCCATCAGTGACACAGGCCCGAACTATGGCTACACCTTC.

This chain's CDR3 is CASSTGQGDHNEQFF. The DNA of the CDR3 is TGTGCCAGCTCAACGGGACAGGGGGACCACAATGAGCAGTTCTTC. This chain connects TRBV18 to TRBJ2-1, with TRBD1 identical over 11 bases. CDR1 KGHSH and CDR2 LQKENI come from the germline V gene. This CDR3 has 15 amino acids. V was clipped by 5 bases and J by 5 bases; unmatched bases: 5.

The chain is built from TRBV10-1 and TRBJ2-3; D may be TRBD1 or TRBD2 (5 bases each). V was trimmed by 0 bases and J by 6 bases, leaving 13 bases between them. Germline assignment: CDR1 WNHNN and CDR2 SYGVQD (reference sequence). The CDR3 covers 15 residues. CDR3 loop: CASSESLGETDTQYF. CDR3 bases: TGCGCCAGCAGTGAGTCGCTGGGGGAGACCGATACGCAGTATTTT.

The chain employs TRBV27 and TRBJ2-2; 10 bases fit TRBD2. This CDR3 comprises 17 residues. V lost 0 bases, J lost 3 bases, and 4 bases stayed unmatched. In germline, CDR1 is MNHEY, CDR2 SMNVEV (reference sequence). This CDR3 is CASSLSRTSGDTGELFF. CDR3 DNA: TGTGCCAGCAGTTTATCGAGGACTAGCGGAGACACCGGGGAGCTGTTTTTT.

Here the CDR3 DNA reads TGTGCCAGCTCTCGGCAGGGACTAGAGCAGTTCTTC. Its protein product is CASSRQGLEQFF. The rearrangement uses TRBV28 and TRBJ2-1, with 7 bases identical to TRBD2. V shed 8 bases, J shed 10 bases, and the junction held 8 bases outside the gene matches. CDR1 is MDHEN, CDR2 SYDVKM, per germline. CDR3 length: 12 residues.

The chain has TRBV2 and TRBJ2-7, with 8 bases fitting TRBD1. The CDR3 spans 11 residues. V dropped 2 bases and J dropped 12; count of bases not matched to a gene: 3. The V gene's germline CDR1 is SNHLY and CDR2 FYNNEI. The CDR3 nucleotides read TGTGCCAGCAGTGAATTAGACAGGGGGTACTTC. Its translation: CASSELDRGYF. The variable domain in full, with the rest retrieved from reference TRBV2 and TRBJ2-7, is EPEVTQTPSHQVTQMGQEVILRCVPISNHLYFYWYRQILGQKVEFLVSFYNNEISEKSEIFDDQFSVERPDGSNFTLKIRSTKLEDSAMYFCASSELDRGYFGPGTRLTVT.

This chain uses TRBV5-1 with TRBJ2-3; 10 bases match TRBD1. V shed 0 bases and J 4 bases; nucleotides not matched to a gene: 2. There are 15 residues in the CDR3. CDR1 is SGHRS, CDR2 YFSETQ, per germline. In nucleotides, the CDR3 is TGCGCCAGCAGCTTGGGACAGGGGGCTGCAGATACGCAGTATTTT. This codes for CASSLGQGAADTQYF.

V and J are TRBV9 and TRBJ2-2; 7 bases fit TRBD2. Germline CDR1 reads SGDLS; CDR2 reads YYNGEE. This CDR3 spans 17 amino acids. The V gene end was trimmed by 5 bases and the J gene end by 0 bases; junction bases not matched to a gene: 10. This chain's CDR3 is CASRSLASGTNTGELFF. The DNA for the CDR3 is TGTGCCAGCAGGTCCTTGGCTAGCGGAACGAACACCGGGGAGCTGTTTTTT.

The genes are TRBV2 and TRBJ2-3; D uncertain. Germline CDR1 reads SNHLY; CDR2 reads FYNNEI. The V and J ends lost 6 bases and 7 bases respectively, with 20 bases between them. The CDR3 totals 15 residues. The CDR3, as DNA: TGTGCCAGCAGCCCGATACTATTACTCGGGTATACGCAGTATTTT. It yields the protein CASSPILLLGYTQYF.

This chain connects TRBV7-2 to TRBJ1-2; 7 nucleotides line up with TRBD1. This CDR3 has 14 residues. The germline V gene has CDR1 SGHTA and CDR2 FQGNSA. Unmatched junction bases numbered 5, after V lost 7 bases and J lost 0 bases. The DNA of the CDR3 is TGTGCCAGCAACGACAGGGCAACTAACTATGGCTACACCTTC. Translated, it gives CASNDRATNYGYTF. Looking up the rest from reference TRBV7-2 and TRBJ1-2 gives the full variable domain: GAGVSQSPSNKVTEKGKDVELRCDPISGHTALYWYRQSLGQGLEFLIYFQGNSAPDKSGLPSDRFSAERTGGSVSTLTIQRTQQEDSAVYLCASNDRATNYGYTFGSGTRLTVV.

The chain couples TRBV2 to TRBJ1-5; D is perhaps TRBD1 (5 bases). The ends were cut back, 2 bases at V and 6 bases at J, with 17 bases in the middle. The germline CDR1 and CDR2 sequences are SNHLY and FYNNEI. The CDR3 extends over 16 amino acids. CDR3 DNA: TGTGCCAGCAGTGAATGGAATAGGGGTGGTAGTCAGCCCCAGCATTTT. It codes for CASSEWNRGGSQPQHF. Complete variable domain (other parts from reference TRBV2 and TRBJ1-5): EPEVTQTPSHQVTQMGQEVILRCVPISNHLYFYWYRQILGQKVEFLVSFYNNEISEKSEIFDDQFSVERPDGSNFTLKIRSTKLEDSAMYFCASSEWNRGGSQPQHFGDGTRLSIL.

This clone came up once. V usage is TRBV6-1 and J usage is TRBJ1-2, with D possibly being TRBD1 (5 bases). V was clipped by 0 bases and J by 6 bases, with 14 bases between them. Germline CDR1 reads MNHNS; CDR2 reads SASEGT. This CDR3 is built from 15 residues. In DNA form, the CDR3 reads TGTGCCAGCAGTGAAGCTTGGGCAGGGTTTAATGGCTACACCTTC. It encodes CASSEAWAGFNGYTF.

V and J are TRBV5-8 and TRBJ2-2, with D tentatively TRBD2 (7 bases). CDR1 is SGHTS and CDR2 is YDEGEE in the germline V gene. This CDR3 has 15 residues. The V and J ends lost 1 base and 7 bases respectively, with 14 bases between them. The CDR3 sequence is CASSLWGGENGELFF. The CDR3 nucleotides read TGTGCCAGCAGCTTGTGGGGGGGCGAAAACGGGGAGCTGTTTTTT.